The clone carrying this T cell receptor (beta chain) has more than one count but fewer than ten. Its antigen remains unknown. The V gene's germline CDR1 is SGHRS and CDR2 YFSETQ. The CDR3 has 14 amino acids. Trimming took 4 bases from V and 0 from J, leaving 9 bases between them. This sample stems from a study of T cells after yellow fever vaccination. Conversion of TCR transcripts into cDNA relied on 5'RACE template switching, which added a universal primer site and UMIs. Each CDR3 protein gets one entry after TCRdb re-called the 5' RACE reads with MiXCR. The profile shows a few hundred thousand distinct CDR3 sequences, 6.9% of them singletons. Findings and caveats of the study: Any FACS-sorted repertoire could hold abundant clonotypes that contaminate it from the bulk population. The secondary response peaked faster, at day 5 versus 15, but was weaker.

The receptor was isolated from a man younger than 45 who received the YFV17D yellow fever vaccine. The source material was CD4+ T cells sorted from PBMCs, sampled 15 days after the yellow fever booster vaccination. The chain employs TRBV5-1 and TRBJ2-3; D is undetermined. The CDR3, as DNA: TGCGCCAGCAGCGCCATGGGTAGCACAGATACGCAGTATTTT. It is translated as CASSAMGSTDTQYF.